This T cell receptor (beta chain) was captured in a study of tumor-infiltrating lymphocytes in primary liver carcinoma. Starting material of around 460 ng total RNA yielded TCR beta cDNA via a constant-region primer. Three-round nested multiplex PCR performed with slightly modified ARM-PCR produced the TCR beta libraries. In TCRdb, the multiplex PCR reads were re-called with MiXCR into one record per CDR3 protein. The data hold about 330,000 distinct CDR3 sequences, with around three fifths observed a single time. In regard to this clonotype: Since the CDR3 does not end with the conserved phenylalanine or tryptophan, this likely comes from a read error.

They got blood RNA out of unsorted whole blood and also pulled out germline DNA. Sequences were obtained from peripheral blood. This receptor was obtained from a man aged 35-49 years with primary liver carcinoma and hepatitis B virus infection.

Written as DNA, the CDR3 is TGTGTCAGCAGTTACGAGCGGGGACGCACAGATACGCAGTATTCT. Translation gives CVSSYERGRTDTQYS. V gene TRBV6-5 combines with J gene TRBJ2-3, with 7 bases lining up with TRBD2. Looked up from germline, CDR1 is MNHEY and CDR2 is SVGAGI. This CDR3 region has 15 residues.